This T cell receptor (beta chain) is drawn from a study of cytomegalovirus exposure and HLA in healthy donors (dated by TCRdb to the late 2010s). Notes on the research overall: An earlier analysis of some 500 of the donors reported approximately 290 Gb of sequence data and around 120 million unique TCR beta sequences from about 179 million T cells. Roughly 320 gigabases of sequencing data and tens of millions of unique TCR sequences made up an early release that covered over 550 HLA-typed donors. Of the roughly 400 genotyped donors, roughly 80% fell in the genetic ancestry cluster associated with self-reported Caucasian donors. The study aimed to test whether signatures of past pathogen exposure could be identified by cataloging public T cell receptors. The study profiled the T cell repertoires of hundreds of subjects by immunosequencing and related them to cytomegalovirus serostatus. Along with the approximately 620-subject first cohort, a separate validation cohort of around 110 different subjects was used. The study combined high-throughput TCR immunosequencing, statistical association of individual TCRs with disease status, and machine learning to predict cytomegalovirus infection status. A later analysis re-examined previously published TCR beta repertoires from more than 600 donors and added high-resolution HLA genotyping to investigate patterns of TCR occurrence. In the later analysis, no new phenotypic data were used to find candidate immune exposures; instead, reliance was placed on TCR beta sequences and their occurrence across donors. In an earlier analysis of 587 of the donors, high-throughput TCR beta sequencing was used to judge whether each TCR beta V gene segment behaved as functional or pseudogenic. Donor age, sex, ethnicity and CMV serostatus were compiled alongside the repertoire data. Genome-wide SNP genotypes for about three fifths of the 666 donors were used in a later genetic analysis, which treated that subset as a discovery cohort. Every discovery cohort repertoire had been produced on one sequencing platform. Class I and class II HLA loci were covered by the typing at four-digit resolution. The number of donors typed differed by locus, with roughly 620-640 for A, B, C, DRB1 and DQB1, roughly 520 for DQA1, 600 to 610 for DPA1, and about 450 for DPB1. Because of strong linkage in the cohort, roughly five DR-DQ haplotypes were treated as single units for association and clustering. Among some 400 genotyped donors of the cohort, an average of roughly 230,000 unique TCR beta nucleotide sequences was sequenced per donor, of which approximately 19% were non-productive.

The cohort was made up of about 610 healthy bone marrow donors. At the time of sampling, all cohort members were nominally healthy, though unrecorded immune exposures were likely present. The donor was CMV seronegative and was included in the group of approximately 350 seronegative cohort members. A peripheral blood sample was provided by each donor, and peripheral blood mononuclear cells were used for TCR beta sequencing. Genomic DNA was extracted from the blood cell samples with the Qiagen DNeasy Blood Extraction Kit. The germline V gene specifies SGHTA as CDR1 and FQGNSA as CDR2. At the junction V is shortened by 4 bases and J by 5 bases; bases outside the gene matches: 16. Reading from cysteine to phenylalanine, the CDR3 counts 19 amino acids. The only DNA kept is the CDR3, 57 bases in frame from the first base. The library was built by means of the immunoSEQ multiplex PCR assay. For the multiplex PCR, a mixture combining 60 forward primers for TCR Vbeta segments and 13 reverse primers for TCR Jbeta segments was used. A multiplex PCR assay on genomic DNA amplified the CDR3 region of rearranged TCR beta genes. Amplified TCR beta libraries were sequenced as 87-base-pair reads on the Illumina HiSeq System. Turning to the authors' computational methods: In a later analysis, tens of millions of unique TCR beta chains were counted across the roughly 670 repertoires, and approximately 9.9 million of these chains were shared by at least two donors. A nearest-neighbor algorithm error-corrected the raw reads and collapsed the reads into unique sequences, merging closely related sequences to remove PCR and sequencing errors. Alignment of CDR3 sequences to IMGT reference sequences was used to assign V, D and J gene segments. Each retained sequence needed at least a six-nucleotide match to both a V gene segment and a J gene segment. A rearrangement counted as productive if the CDR3 had no stop codons and remained in frame with V and J, and every other rearrangement counted as non-productive. CDR3 was defined by IMGT convention, running from the second conserved V-encoded cysteine to the conserved J-encoded phenylalanine. In an earlier analysis of roughly 580 of the donors, sequences lacking an unambiguous match to a single V gene segment were excluded. In an earlier analysis of some 590 of the donors, a V segment was called functional when productive rearrangements were above 56.7%, and segregating when the standard deviation between donors exceeded 5%. A statistical classification framework was built to diagnose cytomegalovirus status from the catalog of TCR beta chain sequences. A later analysis assigned V and J genes by comparing TCR nucleotide sequences with IMGT/GENE-DB human TR gene sequences. Using the TCRdist pipeline, a later analysis assigned CDR3 sequences along with most-parsimonious VDJ recombination scenarios. In a later analysis, each TCR beta chain was defined by its CDR3 amino acid sequence together with its V-gene family, and reads without a unique V-gene family were excluded. A later analysis removed several hundred highly shared, low-generation-probability nucleotide sequences to deal with suspected cross-contamination and a sequencing artifact. In a later analysis, a clonal expansion index was calculated for each public chain from normalized within-repertoire ranks of inferred template counts. Generation probabilities in a later analysis came from a VDJ recombination model fitted to out-of-frame rearrangements, and those results were checked against IGoR. In a later analysis, hypergeometric tests were used to score TCR-TCR, TCR-HLA and TCR-CMV co-occurrence, with a repertoire-size bias correction applied to TCR pairs. False discovery rates were estimated in a later analysis by permuting HLA or CMV assignments 20 times. In a later analysis, co-occurring TCRs were grouped using DBSCAN, and TCRdist sequence similarity was added for clustering within HLA-allele-positive subsets. Co-occurrence clustering excluded repertoires with fewer than 30,000 or more than 120,000 public chains, plus five with anomalous nucleotide sharing. Held by TCRdb, this immuneACCESS table contains in-frame sequences only and omits some clones. Under half of the omission traces to an unresolved V gene where checked; the cause of the rest is unknown. D and trimming were read from the DNA, whereas the V and J calls and clone size are those reported in that table. The sample table lists 90,000 to 100,000 clones, 76% of them with a count of one. 1.5% to 2.5% of the sample is held by the ten biggest clonotypes.

Remarks on this clone: The antigen it recognizes is unknown. No quality values exist for individual bases; no much larger clone is one base distant.

General study outcomes and caveats: This cohort had only TCR beta chains sequenced, and the lack of alpha or paired-chain data limited which features could be detected. A few of the identified cytomegalovirus-associated TCR beta chains were confirmed in vitro to be specific for cytomegalovirus antigens. Most TCR sequences were seen in very few donors, while some public TCRs were found in many individuals. The only immune exposure information available for the cohort was CMV serostatus. A further reported finding was that TCR beta sequences accurately predicted the HLA-A and HLA-B alleles for most subjects in the first cohort. When HLA alleles, especially DR and DQ, strongly co-occurred, attributing TCR associations to individual alleles was difficult. Because HLA typing was unavailable for some donors at each locus, only the typed subset was used in association tests. Because the 87-base-pair reads could not distinguish some IMGT-functional V segments, including TRBV6-2 and TRBV6-3, those segments were excluded. In a later analysis, HLA-associated TCR beta chains were found to be more clonally expanded and to have lower generation probabilities than equally common non-associated chains. A later analysis found that most CMV-associated TCR beta chains appeared HLA-restricted, with HLA associations seemingly driven largely by CMV exposure. The presence/absence analyses assumed that sequencing depth was roughly uniform across donors, and that assumption may not be true. Because counts were too low, seventeen rarely observed V segments, including chromosome 9 orphons, were left out of the earlier analysis of several hundred of the donors. Specific HLA alleles were associated with over 15,000 TCR beta sequences at a false discovery rate of 0.05 in a later analysis. An earlier analysis of several hundred of the donors showed that most TCR beta V segments appeared in productive rearrangements either about 87% or about 30% of the time, which broadly matched IMGT annotations. A total of roughly 160 TCR beta chains were listed by the study as associated with cytomegalovirus. A later genetic analysis associated a missense DCLRE1C variant with V-gene and J-gene trimming of TCR beta chains, and an independent cohort replicated the association. In a later genetic analysis, fewer N-insertions in productive TCRs were reported among donors in an Asian-associated ancestry cluster than the roughly 700-donor mean. The classifier was reported to diagnose cytomegalovirus status with high specificity and sensitivity in both the original and validation cohorts. In a later analysis, TCR association rates were found to vary across HLA loci, with the most associated TCRs seen for DRB1 alleles and the fewest for HLA-C alleles. According to a later analysis, parvovirus B19, influenza, CMV and Epstein-Barr virus appeared linked to several top co-occurrence clusters. The authors suggested that the approach could potentially be extended to other disease states and immunological phenotypes. Linkage disequilibrium might explain the correlated functional status among segregating V segments, but an unknown experimental factor could not be ruled out. A cluster of highly shared sequence variants was judged likely to represent a technical artifact of the sequencing pipeline.

This sequence originates from a man aged 35 to 55 in good health and CMV-seronegative. Sequencing was carried out using PBMCs. Rearrangement joined TRBV7-2 to TRBJ2-3; TRBD2 matches 12 bases in the middle. The CDR3 in this case is CASSSLGTSGFVGGDTQYF. In nucleotide form, the sequence is TGTGCCAGCAGCTCGTTAGGGACTAGCGGGTTCGTAGGGGGAGATACGCAGTATTTT. The reference TRBV7-2 and TRBJ2-3 proteins fill in what lies around the CDR3, so the full variable domain reads GAGVSQSPSNKVTEKGKDVELRCDPISGHTALYWYRQSLGQGLEFLIYFQGNSAPDKSGLPSDRFSAERTGGSVSTLTIQRTQQEDSAVYLCASSSLGTSGFVGGDTQYFGPGTRLTVL.